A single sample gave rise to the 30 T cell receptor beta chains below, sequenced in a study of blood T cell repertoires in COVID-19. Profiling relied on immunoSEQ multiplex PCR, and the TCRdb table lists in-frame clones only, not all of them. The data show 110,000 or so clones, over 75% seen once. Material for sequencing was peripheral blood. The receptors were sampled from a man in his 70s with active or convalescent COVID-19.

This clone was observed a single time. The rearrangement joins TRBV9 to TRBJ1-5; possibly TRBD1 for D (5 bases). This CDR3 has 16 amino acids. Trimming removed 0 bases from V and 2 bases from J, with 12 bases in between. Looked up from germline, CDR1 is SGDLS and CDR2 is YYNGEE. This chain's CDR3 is CASSVDGEGGNQPQHF. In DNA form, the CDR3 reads TGTGCCAGCAGCGTAGATGGGGAAGGGGGCAATCAGCCCCAGCATTTT.

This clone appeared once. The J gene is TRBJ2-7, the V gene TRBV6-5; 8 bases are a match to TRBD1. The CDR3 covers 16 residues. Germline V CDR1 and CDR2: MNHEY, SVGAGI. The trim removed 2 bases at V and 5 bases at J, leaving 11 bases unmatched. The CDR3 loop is CASSYSATGAGHEQYF. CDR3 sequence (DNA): TGTGCCAGCAGTTACAGCGCGACAGGGGCTGGCCACGAGCAGTACTTC.

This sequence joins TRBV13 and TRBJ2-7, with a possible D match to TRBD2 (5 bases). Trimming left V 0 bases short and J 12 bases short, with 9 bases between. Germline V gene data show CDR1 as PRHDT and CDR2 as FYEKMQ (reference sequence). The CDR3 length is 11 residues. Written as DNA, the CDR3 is TGTGCCAGCAGCTTAGGCCTGGAGGCGTACTTC. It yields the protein CASSLGLEAYF.

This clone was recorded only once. DNA of the CDR3: TGCGCCAGTGAGGGGGCTGGTACAGATACGCAGTATTTT. Translated, it gives CASEGAGTDTQYF. J is TRBJ2-3 and V is TRBV10-2, with 7 bases fitting TRBD1. The CDR3 has 13 amino acids. The germline V gene encodes CDR1 WSHSY and CDR2 SAAADI. Trimming removed 9 bases from V and 3 bases from J; junction bases left unmatched: 6.

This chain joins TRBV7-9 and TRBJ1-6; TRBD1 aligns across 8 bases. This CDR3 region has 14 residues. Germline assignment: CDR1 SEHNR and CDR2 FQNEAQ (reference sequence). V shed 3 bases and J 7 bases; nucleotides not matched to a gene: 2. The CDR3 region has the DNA TGTGCCAGCAGCTTGACAGGGGACAATTCACCCCTCCACTTT. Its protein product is CASSLTGDNSPLHF.

The CDR3 region is CASSSSDREHQPQHF. Here the CDR3 DNA reads TGTGCCAGCAGCTCGTCGGACAGGGAGCATCAGCCCCAGCATTTT. J is TRBJ1-5 and V is TRBV7-9, with 8 bases fitting TRBD1. Germline V gene data show CDR1 as SEHNR and CDR2 as FQNEAQ (reference sequence). CDR3 length: 15 amino acids. J lost 5 bases, V lost 4 bases, and 7 bases had no gene match.

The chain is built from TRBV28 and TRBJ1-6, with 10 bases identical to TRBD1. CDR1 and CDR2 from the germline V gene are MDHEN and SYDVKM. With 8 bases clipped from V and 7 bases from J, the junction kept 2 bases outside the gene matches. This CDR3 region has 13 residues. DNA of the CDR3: TGTGCCAGCTTGGGACAGGGGAATTCACCCCTCCACTTT. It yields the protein CASLGQGNSPLHF.

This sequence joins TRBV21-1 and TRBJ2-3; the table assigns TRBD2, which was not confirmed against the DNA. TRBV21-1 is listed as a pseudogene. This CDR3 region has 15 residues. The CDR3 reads CASSTGLPLTDTQYF. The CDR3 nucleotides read TGTGCCAGCAGTACGGGACTCCCTCTCACAGATACGCAGTATTTT.

The CDR3 is CASSSGQGESYTF. The CDR3 region has the DNA TGTGCCAGCTCATCGGGACAGGGAGAAAGCTACACCTTC. The gene calls are TRBV18 and TRBJ1-2; 9 nucleotides align to TRBD1. The CDR3 consists of 13 residues. The V gene's germline CDR1 is KGHSH and CDR2 LQKENI. V lost 5 bases, J lost 9 bases, and 7 bases stayed unmatched.

The CDR3 nucleotides read TGTGCCAGCAGTCTGGGGCAGGGGGCAATGAACACTGAAGCTTTCTTT. Translating gives CASSLGQGAMNTEAFF. V and J are TRBV5-6 and TRBJ1-1; 8 bases are shared with TRBD1. After removal of 5 bases from V and 0 bases from J, the junction contained 9 bases not matched to a gene. CDR1 is SGHDT, CDR2 YYEEEE, per germline. The CDR3 spans 16 residues.

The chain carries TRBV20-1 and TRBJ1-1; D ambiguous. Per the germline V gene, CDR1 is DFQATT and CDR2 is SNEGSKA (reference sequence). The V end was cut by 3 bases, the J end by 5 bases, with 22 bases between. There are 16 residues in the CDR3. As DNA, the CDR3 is TGCAGTGCTAGTGGAGGGAAAGGCCCCCTCAAAACTGAAGCTTTCTTT. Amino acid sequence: CSASGGKGPLKTEAFF.

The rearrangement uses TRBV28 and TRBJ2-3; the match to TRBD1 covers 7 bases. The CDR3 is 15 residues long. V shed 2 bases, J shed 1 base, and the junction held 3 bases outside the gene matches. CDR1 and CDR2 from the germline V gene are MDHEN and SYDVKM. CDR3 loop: CASSLEGAGTDTQYF. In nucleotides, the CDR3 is TGTGCCAGCAGTTTAGAGGGGGCCGGCACAGATACGCAGTATTTT.

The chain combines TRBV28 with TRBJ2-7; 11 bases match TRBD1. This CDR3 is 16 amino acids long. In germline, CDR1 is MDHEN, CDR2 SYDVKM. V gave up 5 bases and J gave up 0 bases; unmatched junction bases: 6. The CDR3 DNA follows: TGTGCCAGCAGTCAAACGGGACAGGGGGTCTCCTACGAGCAGTACTTC. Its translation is CASSQTGQGVSYEQYF.

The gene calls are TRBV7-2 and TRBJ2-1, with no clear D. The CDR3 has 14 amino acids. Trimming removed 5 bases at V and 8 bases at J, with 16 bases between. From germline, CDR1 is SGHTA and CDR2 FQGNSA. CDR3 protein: CASSTFISPHEQFF. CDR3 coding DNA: TGTGCCAGCAGCACTTTCATAAGCCCCCATGAGCAGTTCTTC. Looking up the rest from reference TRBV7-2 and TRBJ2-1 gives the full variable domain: GAGVSQSPSNKVTEKGKDVELRCDPISGHTALYWYRQSLGQGLEFLIYFQGNSAPDKSGLPSDRFSAERTGGSVSTLTIQRTQQEDSAVYLCASSTFISPHEQFFGPGTRLTVL.

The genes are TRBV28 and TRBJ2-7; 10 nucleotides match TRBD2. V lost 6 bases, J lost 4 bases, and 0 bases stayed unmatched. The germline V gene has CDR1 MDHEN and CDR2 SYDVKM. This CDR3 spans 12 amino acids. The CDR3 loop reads CASRLAGYEQYF. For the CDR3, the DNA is TGTGCCAGCAGACTAGCGGGATACGAGCAGTACTTC.

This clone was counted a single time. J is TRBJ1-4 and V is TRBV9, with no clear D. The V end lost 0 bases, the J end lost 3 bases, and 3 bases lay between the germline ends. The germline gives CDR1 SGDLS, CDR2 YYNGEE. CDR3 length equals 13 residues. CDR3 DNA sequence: TGTGCCAGCAGCGTAGACTCTAATGAAAAACTGTTTTTT. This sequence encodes CASSVDSNEKLFF.

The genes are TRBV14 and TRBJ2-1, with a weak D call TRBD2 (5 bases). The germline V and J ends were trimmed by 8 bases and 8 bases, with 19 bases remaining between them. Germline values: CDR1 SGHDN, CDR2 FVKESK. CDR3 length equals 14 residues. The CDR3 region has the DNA TGTGCCAGCTCAAGCCTAGCAACACCCCATGAGCAGTTCTTC. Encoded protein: CASSSLATPHEQFF.

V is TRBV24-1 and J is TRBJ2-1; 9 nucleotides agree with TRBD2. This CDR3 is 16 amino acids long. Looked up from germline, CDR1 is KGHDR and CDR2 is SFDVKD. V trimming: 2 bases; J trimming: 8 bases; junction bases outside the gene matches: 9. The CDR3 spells CATSDSPAGGVDEQFF. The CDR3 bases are TGTGCCACCAGTGATTCCCCAGCGGGGGGAGTTGATGAGCAGTTCTTC.

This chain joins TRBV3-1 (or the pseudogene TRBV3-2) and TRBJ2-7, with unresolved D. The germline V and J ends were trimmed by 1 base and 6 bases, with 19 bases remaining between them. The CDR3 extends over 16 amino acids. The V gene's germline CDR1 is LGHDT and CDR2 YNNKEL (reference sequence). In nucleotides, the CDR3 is TGTGCCAGCAGCCAAGGGTCTATCAACCGTGGGCCCGAGCAGTACTTC. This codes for CASSQGSINRGPEQYF.

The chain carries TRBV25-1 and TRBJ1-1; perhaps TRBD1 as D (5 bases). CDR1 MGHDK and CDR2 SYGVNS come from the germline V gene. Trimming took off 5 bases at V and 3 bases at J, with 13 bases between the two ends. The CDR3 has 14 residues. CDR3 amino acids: CASSNPGGDTEAFF. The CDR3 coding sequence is TGTGCCAGCAGTAATCCAGGAGGGGACACTGAAGCTTTCTTT.

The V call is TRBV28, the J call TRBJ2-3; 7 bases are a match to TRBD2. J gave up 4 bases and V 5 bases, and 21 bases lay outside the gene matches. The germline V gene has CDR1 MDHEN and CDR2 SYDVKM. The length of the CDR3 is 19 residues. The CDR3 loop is CASSLTGHGGGPPPDTQYF. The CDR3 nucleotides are TGTGCCAGCAGTCTTACAGGACACGGCGGGGGACCTCCCCCAGATACGCAGTATTTT.

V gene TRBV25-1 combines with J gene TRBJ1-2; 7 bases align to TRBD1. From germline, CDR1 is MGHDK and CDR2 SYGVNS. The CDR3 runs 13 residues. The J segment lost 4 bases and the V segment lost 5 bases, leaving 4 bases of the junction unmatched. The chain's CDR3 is CASSTGASYGYTF. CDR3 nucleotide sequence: TGTGCCAGCAGTACAGGGGCTAGCTATGGCTACACCTTC.

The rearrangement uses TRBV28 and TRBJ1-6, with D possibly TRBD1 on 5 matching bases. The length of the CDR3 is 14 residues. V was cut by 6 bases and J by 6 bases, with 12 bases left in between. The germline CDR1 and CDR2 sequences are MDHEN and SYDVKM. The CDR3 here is CASSSGTPNSPLHF. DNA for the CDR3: TGTGCCAGCAGCTCCGGGACTCCTAATTCACCCCTCCACTTT.

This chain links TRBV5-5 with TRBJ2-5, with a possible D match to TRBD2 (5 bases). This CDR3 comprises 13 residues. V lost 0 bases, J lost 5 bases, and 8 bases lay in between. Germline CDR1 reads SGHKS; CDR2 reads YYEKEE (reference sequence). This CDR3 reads CASSLGREETQYF. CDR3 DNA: TGTGCCAGCAGCTTGGGTAGGGAGGAGACCCAGTACTTC. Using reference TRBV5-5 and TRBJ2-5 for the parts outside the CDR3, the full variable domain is DAGVTQSPTHLIKTRGQQVTLRCSPISGHKSVSWYQQVLGQGPQFIFQYYEKEERGRGNFPDRFSARQFPNYSSELNVNALLLGDSALYLCASSLGREETQYFGPGTRLLVL.

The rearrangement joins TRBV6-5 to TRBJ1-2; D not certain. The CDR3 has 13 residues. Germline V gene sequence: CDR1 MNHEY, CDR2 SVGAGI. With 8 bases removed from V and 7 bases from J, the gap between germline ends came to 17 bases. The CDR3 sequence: CASRGSGEVGYTF. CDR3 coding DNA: TGTGCCAGCCGAGGGTCGGGTGAAGTTGGCTACACCTTC.

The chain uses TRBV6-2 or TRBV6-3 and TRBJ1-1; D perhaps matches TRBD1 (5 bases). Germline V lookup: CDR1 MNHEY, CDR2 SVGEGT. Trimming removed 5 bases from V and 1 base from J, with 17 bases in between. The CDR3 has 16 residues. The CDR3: CASSPTPGLPNTEAFF. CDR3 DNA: TGTGCCAGCAGTCCAACCCCGGGACTGCCGAACACTGAAGCTTTCTTT.

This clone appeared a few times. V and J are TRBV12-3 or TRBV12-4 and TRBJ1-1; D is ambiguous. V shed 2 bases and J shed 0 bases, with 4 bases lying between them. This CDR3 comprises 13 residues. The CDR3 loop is CASSLQMNTEAFF. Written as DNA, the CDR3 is TGTGCCAGCAGTTTACAAATGAACACTGAAGCTTTCTTT.

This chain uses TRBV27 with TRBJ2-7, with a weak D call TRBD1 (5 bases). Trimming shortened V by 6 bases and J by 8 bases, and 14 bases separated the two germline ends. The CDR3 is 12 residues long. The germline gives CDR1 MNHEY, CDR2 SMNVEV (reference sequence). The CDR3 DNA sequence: TGTGCCAGCAGCCAAGTCCAGGGTCAGCAGTACTTC. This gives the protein CASSQVQGQQYF.

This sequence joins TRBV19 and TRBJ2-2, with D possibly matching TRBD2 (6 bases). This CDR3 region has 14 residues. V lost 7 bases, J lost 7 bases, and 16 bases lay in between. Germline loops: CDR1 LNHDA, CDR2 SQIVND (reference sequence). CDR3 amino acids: CASIPGLLGGELFF. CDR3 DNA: TGTGCCAGTATACCGGGACTCCTCGGCGGGGAGCTGTTTTTT.

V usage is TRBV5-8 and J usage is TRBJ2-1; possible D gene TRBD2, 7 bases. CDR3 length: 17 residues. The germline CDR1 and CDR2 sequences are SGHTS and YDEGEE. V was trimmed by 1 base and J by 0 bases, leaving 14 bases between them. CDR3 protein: CASSLWGGSSSYNEQFF. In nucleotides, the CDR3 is TGTGCCAGCAGCTTGTGGGGGGGCTCGAGCTCCTACAATGAGCAGTTCTTC.